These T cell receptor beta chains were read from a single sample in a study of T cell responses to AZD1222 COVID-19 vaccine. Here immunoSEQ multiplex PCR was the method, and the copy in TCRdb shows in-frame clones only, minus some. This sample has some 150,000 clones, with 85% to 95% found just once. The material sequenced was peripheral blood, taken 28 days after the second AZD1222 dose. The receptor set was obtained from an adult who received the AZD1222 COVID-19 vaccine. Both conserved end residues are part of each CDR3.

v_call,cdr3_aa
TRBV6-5,CASSRPSRTEAFF
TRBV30,CAWSRDSGKDGYTF
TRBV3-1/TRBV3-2,CASSQGQGGQETQYF
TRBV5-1,CASSLRTSGSYEQYF
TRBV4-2,CASSQVLAGPNTEAFF
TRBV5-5,CASSSGTYQETQYF
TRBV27,CASSPGQGLNNQPQHF
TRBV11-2,CASSLLAQGDYEQYF
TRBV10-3,CAISEQGYEQYF
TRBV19,CASSPGHFYEQYF
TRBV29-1,CSVVVWAGQQNNYGYTF
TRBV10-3,CAISPGIGSEQYF
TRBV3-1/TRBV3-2,CASSQGQVRMNTEAFF
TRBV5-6,CASSAPQGMNYGYTF
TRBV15,CATSRDGAAYGYTF
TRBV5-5,CASTSLGGAGANVLTF
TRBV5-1,CASSSLYQETQYF
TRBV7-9,CASSSSGGATGELFF
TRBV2,CASRRLAVEQFF
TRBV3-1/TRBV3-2,CASRGTSGGEDETQYF
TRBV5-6,CASSWYREGSQHF
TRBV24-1,CATSERGLTSRETQYF
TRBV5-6,CASSFWGNTEAFF
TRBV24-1,CATSDFPPQGAGELFF
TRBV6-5,CASSYSSSGHYEQYF
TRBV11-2,CASSSDSRGGELFF
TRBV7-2,CASRPQQGDGELFF
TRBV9,CASSVVGQGISEAFF
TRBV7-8,CASTNQGGSNEQFF
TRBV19,CASSISQMSSYEQYF
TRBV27,CASSSHPDGPKSETQYF
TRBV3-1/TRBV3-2,CASSQGRGQINQPQHF
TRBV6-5,CASRTTGFEAFF
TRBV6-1,CASSEFQGLRYTF
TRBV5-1,CASSLNREATQYF
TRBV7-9,CASTGGDSNNSPLHF
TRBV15,CATSRAGGNYGYTF
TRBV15,CATSKGNYGYTF
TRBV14,CASSPPGASGGRGPYNEQFF
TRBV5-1,CASSLARATNEKLFF
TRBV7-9,CASSPSMIAGNQETQYF
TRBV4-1,CASSQDPYYSPLHF
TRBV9,CASSVVSGIEEQYF
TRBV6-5,CASSTGSSGNTIYF
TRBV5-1,CASSLRTGELTDTQYF